The rows below give T cell receptor beta chains drawn from one sample of a study of T cell clusters in autoimmune cytopenias. No DNA is given; TCRdb re-called the multiplex PCR reads and lists each CDR3 protein once. The table lists thousands of distinct CDR3 sequences. The data also belong to a second study, concerning T cell repertoires in aging, cancer and after chemotherapy.

The sequenced sample consisted of peripheral blood. The receptors shown here come from a human donor in good health. Each CDR3 is given with its conserved first and last residue. Fields, in order: J gene, clone size, V gene, CDR3 protein. The listing skips clone size in some rows; elsewhere it reads once, few, many or a size class.

TRBJ2-7 medium-sized TRBV29-1 CSVESFRGEQYF
TRBJ1-1 NA TRBV18 CASSPYRDRIEAFF
TRBJ1-2 medium-sized TRBV6-2/TRBV6-3 CASSHDRSPYGYTF
TRBJ1-5 medium-sized TRBV30 CAWSGGSSGNQPQHF
TRBJ1-4 medium-sized TRBV6-1 CASSWTGQNEKLFF
TRBJ1-2 NA TRBV4-2 CASSQEGQGHLDYGYTF
TRBJ2-1 NA TRBV24-1 CATSDHDNGDNEQFF
TRBJ1-1 medium-sized TRBV19 CASSITGGKAFF
TRBJ1-4 NA TRBV6-1 CASSYRFYNEKLFF
TRBJ1-5 medium-sized TRBV15 CATSSSGLGNQPQHF
TRBJ2-6 medium-sized TRBV10-3 CAISESPQGVGANVLTF
TRBJ2-5 NA TRBV20-1 CSAPAGTLQETQYF
TRBJ1-1 medium-sized TRBV5-5 CASSLGYSTEAFF
TRBJ2-7 NA TRBV12-3/TRBV12-4 CASSLRAGSVDEQYF
TRBJ2-4 NA TRBV5-6 CASSAPSGGNIQYF
TRBJ1-1 NA TRBV12-3/TRBV12-4 CASSHRPLRDTEAFF
TRBJ1-1 medium-sized TRBV19 CASTGRGAANTEAFF
TRBJ2-7 medium-sized TRBV12-3/TRBV12-4 CASSKRTGSVDEQYF
TRBJ2-7 medium-sized TRBV5-4 CASSQRQARASYEQYF
TRBJ2-7 NA TRBV6-2/TRBV6-3 CASSPRGGSYEQYF
TRBJ1-1 NA TRBV5-1 CASSSDRAGGAEAFF
TRBJ1-2 medium-sized TRBV6-2/TRBV6-3 CASSRDRGLHGYTF
TRBJ2-2 medium-sized TRBV7-2 CASSRGGQTNTGELFF
TRBJ1-1 medium-sized TRBV29-1 CSVTQGMNTEAFF
TRBJ2-5 NA TRBV10-3 CAHGPGGQETQYF
TRBJ1-6 medium-sized TRBV6-6 CATDRGNSPLHF
TRBJ2-3 medium-sized TRBV29-1 CSVVSGGDPQYF
TRBJ1-5 NA TRBV27 CASSLFFQGPNQPQHF
TRBJ2-3 NA TRBV10-3 CAIRFERERSTDTQYF
TRBJ2-1 NA TRBV5-1 CASSLLSSGGLGEQFF
TRBJ1-2 medium-sized TRBV19 CASSRLDRGLGYTF
TRBJ1-1 NA TRBV20-1 CSAGLGMNTEAFF
TRBJ1-1 NA TRBV6-2/TRBV6-3 CASSYRTTGVFF
TRBJ1-4 NA TRBV5-5 CARSAAGGTGNEKLFF
TRBJ1-2 NA TRBV20-1 CSAISGPQGPTYGYTF
TRBJ2-6 medium-sized TRBV6-5 CASSHGTGSGANVLTF
TRBJ2-2 medium-sized TRBV6-5 CASRSLTGELFF
TRBJ2-1 medium-sized TRBV19 CASSIGWSSYNEQFF
TRBJ1-2 medium-sized TRBV29-1 CSVIPRNGYGYTF
TRBJ2-1 medium-sized TRBV29-1 CSGKTSGDYNEQFF
TRBJ2-6 medium-sized TRBV7-9 CASSARTGTGSSGANVLTF
TRBJ2-3 medium-sized TRBV6-2/TRBV6-3 CASGPDGTDTQYF
TRBJ1-4 medium-sized TRBV7-9 CASSLTGTFEKLFF